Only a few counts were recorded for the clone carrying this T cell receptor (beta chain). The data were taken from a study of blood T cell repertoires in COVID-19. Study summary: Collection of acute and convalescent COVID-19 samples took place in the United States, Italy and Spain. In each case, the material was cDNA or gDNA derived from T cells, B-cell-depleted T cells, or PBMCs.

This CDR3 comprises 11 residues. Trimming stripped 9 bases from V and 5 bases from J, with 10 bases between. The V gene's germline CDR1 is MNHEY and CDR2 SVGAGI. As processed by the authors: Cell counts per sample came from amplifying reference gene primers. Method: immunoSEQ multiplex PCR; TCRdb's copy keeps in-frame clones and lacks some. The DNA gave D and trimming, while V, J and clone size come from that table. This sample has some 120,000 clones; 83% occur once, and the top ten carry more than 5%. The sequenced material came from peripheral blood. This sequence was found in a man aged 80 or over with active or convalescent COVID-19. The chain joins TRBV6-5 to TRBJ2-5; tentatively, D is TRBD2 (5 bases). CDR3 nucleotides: TGTGCCAGGTGGGGAGAGGAGACCCAGTACTTC. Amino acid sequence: CARWGEETQYF.